This T cell receptor (beta chain) derives from a study of regulatory T cells in long-lasting Graves disease. Whole-study context: Graves' patients, newly diagnosed, had taken antithyroid drugs under 3 months.

Ten or more counts support this clonotype. With iRepertoire HTBI primers and Arm-PCR of CDR3 regions, TCR beta libraries were built. TCRdb ran MiXCR on the multiplex PCR reads and lists one entry per CDR3 protein. The sample has over 500,000 distinct CDR3 sequences; 16% are singletons. The CDR3 consists of 13 residues. CDR1 SGHDT and CDR2 YYEEEE come from the germline V gene. V shed 6 bases and J shed 6 bases, with 12 bases lying between them. Described time point: newly diagnosed GD, antithyroid drugs for less than 3 months. RNA from PBMCs was the source of the TCR library. The data also belong to a second study, concerning T cells in Graves' hyperthyroidism and ophthalmopathy. That source adds: First-round RT-PCR with HTBI primers amplified the TCR CDR3 region.

The V gene is TRBV5-6, the J gene TRBJ2-2; D remains ambiguous. The source is a woman in her 30s with Graves disease. The source was peripheral blood mononuclear cells (PBMCs), collected at new diagnosis, from a patient treated with antithyroid drugs. DNA of the CDR3: TGTGCCAGCAACCCCATCGGTTCCGGGGAGCTGTTTTTT. It specifies CASNPIGSGELFF.